This T cell receptor (beta chain) is from a study of T cell responses to AZD1222 COVID-19 vaccine. Findings of the study overall: The reported proportion of spike-specific TCRs targeting unmutated variant regions was nearly half. Clonal diversity was possibly underestimated; the donors were predominantly white British and more often female.

The CDR3 has 14 amino acids. Trimming left V 0 bases short and J 3 bases short, with 6 bases between. Per germline, CDR1 MNHEY and CDR2 SMNVEV (reference sequence). Sequencing used immunoSEQ multiplex PCR; TCRdb keeps in-frame clones, though not all of them. The sample lists approximately 83,000 clones; around 90% were seen once. The table lists this clone with a count of one. Its antigen is unidentified. The sample in question was peripheral blood, obtained on day 0 of MenACWY control vaccination. This receptor was identified in an adult in good health. The chain combines TRBV27 with TRBJ1-5, with D possibly being TRBD1 (5 bases). The CDR3 region is CASSLSGDNQPQHF. DNA of the CDR3: TGTGCCAGCAGTTTATCGGGGGACAATCAGCCCCAGCATTTT.